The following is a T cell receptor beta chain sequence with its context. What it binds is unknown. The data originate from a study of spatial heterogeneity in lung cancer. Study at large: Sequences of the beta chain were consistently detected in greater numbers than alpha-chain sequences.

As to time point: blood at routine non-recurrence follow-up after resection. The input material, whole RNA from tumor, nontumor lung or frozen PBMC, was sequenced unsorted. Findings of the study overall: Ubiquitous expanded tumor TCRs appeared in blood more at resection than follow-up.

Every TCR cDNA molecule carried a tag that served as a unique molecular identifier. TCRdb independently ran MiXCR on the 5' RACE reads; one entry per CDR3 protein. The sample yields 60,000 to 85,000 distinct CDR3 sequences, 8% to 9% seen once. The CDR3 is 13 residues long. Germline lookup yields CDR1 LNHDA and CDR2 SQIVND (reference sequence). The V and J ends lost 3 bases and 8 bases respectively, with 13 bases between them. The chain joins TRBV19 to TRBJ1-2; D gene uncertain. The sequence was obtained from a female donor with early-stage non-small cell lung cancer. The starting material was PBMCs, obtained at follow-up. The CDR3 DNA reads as TGTGCCAGTAGTATTACCGGGTCTGGAGGCTACACCTTC. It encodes CASSITGSGGYTF.